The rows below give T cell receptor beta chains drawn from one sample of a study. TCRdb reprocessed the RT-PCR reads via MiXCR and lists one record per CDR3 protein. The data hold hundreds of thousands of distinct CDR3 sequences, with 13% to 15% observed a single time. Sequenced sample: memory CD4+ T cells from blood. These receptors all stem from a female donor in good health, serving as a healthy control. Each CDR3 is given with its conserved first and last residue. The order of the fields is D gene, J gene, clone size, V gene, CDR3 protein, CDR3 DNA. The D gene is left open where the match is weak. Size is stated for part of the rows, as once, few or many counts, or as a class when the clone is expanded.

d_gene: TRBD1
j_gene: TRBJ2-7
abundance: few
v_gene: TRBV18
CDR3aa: CASSPLGTGYEQYF
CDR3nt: TGTGCCAGCTCACCCCTGGGGACAGGCTACGAGCAGTACTTC

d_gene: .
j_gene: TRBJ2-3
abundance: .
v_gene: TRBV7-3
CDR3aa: CASSGLYSETDTQYF
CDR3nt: TGTGCCAGCAGCGGACTCTACTCAGAGACAGATACGCAGTATTTT

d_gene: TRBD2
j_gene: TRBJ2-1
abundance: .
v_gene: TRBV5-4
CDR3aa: CASSPTGGNNEQFF
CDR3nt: TGTGCCAGCAGTCCGACGGGGGGGAACAATGAGCAGTTCTTC

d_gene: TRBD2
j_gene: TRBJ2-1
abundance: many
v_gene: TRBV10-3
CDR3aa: CAVRDLGLAGHNEQFF
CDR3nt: TGTGCCGTCCGGGACTTGGGACTAGCGGGACACAATGAGCAGTTCTTC

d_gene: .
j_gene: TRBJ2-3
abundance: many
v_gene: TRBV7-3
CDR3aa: CASSLKFRDTQYF
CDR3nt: TGTGCCAGCAGCTTAAAATTTAGGGATACGCAGTATTTT

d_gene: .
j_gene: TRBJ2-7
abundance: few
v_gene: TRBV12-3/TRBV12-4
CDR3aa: CASSLPGAYEQYF
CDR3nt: TGTGCCAGCAGTTTACCCGGGGCCTACGAGCAGTACTTC

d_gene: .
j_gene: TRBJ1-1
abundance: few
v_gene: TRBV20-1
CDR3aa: CSARVGHMNTEAFF
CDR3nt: TGCAGTGCTAGAGTGGGACATATGAACACTGAAGCTTTCTTT

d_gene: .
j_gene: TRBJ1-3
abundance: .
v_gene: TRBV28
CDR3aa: CASSLREISGNTIYF
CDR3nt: TGTGCCAGCAGTTTGAGGGAAATCTCTGGAAACACCATATATTTT

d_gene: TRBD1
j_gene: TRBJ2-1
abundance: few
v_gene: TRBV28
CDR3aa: CATGQGNEQFF
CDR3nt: TGTGCCACGGGACAGGGCAATGAGCAGTTCTTC

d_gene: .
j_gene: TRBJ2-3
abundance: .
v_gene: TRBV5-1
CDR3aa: CASSFVSGDTQYF
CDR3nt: TGCGCCAGCAGCTTTGTTTCCGGAGATACGCAGTATTTT

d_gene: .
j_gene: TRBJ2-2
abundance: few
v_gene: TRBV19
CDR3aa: CASSPGVASNTGELFF
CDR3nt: TGTGCCAGTAGTCCCGGAGTAGCATCGAACACCGGGGAGCTGTTTTTT

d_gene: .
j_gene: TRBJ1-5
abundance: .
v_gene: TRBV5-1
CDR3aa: CASSGGEGNQPQHF
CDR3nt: TGCGCCAGCAGCGGGGGGGAAGGCAATCAGCCCCAGCATTTT

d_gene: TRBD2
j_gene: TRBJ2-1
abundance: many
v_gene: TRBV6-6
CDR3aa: CASSKTSADNEQFF
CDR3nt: TGTGCCAGCAGCAAAACTAGCGCCGACAATGAGCAGTTCTTC

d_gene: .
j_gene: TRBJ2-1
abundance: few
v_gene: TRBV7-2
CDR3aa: CASSLAGRHNEQFF
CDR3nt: TGTGCCAGCAGCTTAGCGGGCCGGCACAATGAGCAGTTCTTC

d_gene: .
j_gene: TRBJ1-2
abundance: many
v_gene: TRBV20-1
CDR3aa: CSAPWSGYGYTF
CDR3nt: TGCAGTGCCCCGTGGTCCGGCTATGGCTACACCTTC

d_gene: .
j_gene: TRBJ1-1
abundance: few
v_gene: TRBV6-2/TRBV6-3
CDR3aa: CASSSGPPVNTEAFF
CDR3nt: TGTGCCAGCAGTTCCGGGCCCCCCGTGAACACTGAAGCTTTCTTT

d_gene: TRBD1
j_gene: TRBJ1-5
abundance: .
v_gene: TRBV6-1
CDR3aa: CASSDSIQGRGQPQHF
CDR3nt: TGTGCCAGCAGTGATTCGATACAGGGGCGAGGTCAGCCCCAGCATTTT

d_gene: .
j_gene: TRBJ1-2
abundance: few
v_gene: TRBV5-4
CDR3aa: CASSLETFGYTF
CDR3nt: TGTGCCAGCAGCTTGGAGACATTTGGCTACACCTTC

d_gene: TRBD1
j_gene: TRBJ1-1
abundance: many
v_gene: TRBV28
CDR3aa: CASSRTLTGGRRAFF
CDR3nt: TGTGCCAGCAGCCGCACTCTGACAGGGGGTAGGAGAGCTTTCTTT

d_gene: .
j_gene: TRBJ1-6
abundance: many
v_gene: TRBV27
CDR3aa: CASSWSLNSPLHF
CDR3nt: TGTGCCAGCAGTTGGAGCCTGAATTCACCCCTCCACTTT

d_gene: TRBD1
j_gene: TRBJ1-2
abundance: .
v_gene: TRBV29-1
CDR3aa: CSVEPAGGWERGYTF
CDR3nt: TGCAGCGTTGAACCGGCAGGGGGCTGGGAGCGTGGCTACACCTTC

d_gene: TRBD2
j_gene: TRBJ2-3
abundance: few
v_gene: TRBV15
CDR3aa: CATSREGYTAGGLRDTQYF
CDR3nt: TGTGCCACCAGCAGAGAGGGGTATACGGCGGGAGGTTTGAGGGATACGCAGTATTTT

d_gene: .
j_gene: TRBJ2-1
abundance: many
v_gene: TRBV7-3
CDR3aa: CASSTVGGTSYNEQFF
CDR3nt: TGTGCCAGCAGTACCGTAGGGGGTACCTCCTACAATGAGCAGTTCTTC

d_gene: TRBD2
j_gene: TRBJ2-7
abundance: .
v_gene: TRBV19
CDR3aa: CASSELGLASSEQYF
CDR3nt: TGTGCCAGTAGCGAATTGGGACTAGCATCCTCCGAGCAGTACTTC

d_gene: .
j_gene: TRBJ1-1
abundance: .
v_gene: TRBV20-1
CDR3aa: CSASREGSYTEAFF
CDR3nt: TGCAGTGCTAGTAGGGAGGGGTCATACACTGAAGCTTTCTTT

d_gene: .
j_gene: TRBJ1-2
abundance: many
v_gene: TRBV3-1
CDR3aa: CASSQGGQYYGYTF
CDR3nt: TGTGCCAGCAGCCAAGGCGGGCAGTACTATGGCTACACCTTC

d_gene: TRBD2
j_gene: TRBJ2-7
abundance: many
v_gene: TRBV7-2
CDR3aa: CASRFGLAGEQYF
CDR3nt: TGTGCCAGCAGATTCGGACTAGCTGGGGAGCAGTACTTC

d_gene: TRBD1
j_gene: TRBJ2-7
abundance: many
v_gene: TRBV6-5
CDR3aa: CATLKGTGGGEQYF
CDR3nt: TGTGCCACCCTAAAGGGGACAGGGGGAGGTGAGCAGTACTTC

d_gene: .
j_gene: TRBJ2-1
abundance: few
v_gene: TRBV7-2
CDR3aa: CASSRLRAVSSYNEQFF
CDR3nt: TGTGCCAGCAGCCGACTAAGGGCAGTGAGCTCCTACAATGAGCAGTTCTTC

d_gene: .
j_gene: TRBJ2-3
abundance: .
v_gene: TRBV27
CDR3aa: CASSLRALSTDTQYF
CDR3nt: TGTGCCAGCAGTTTACGGGCCTTAAGCACAGATACGCAGTATTTT

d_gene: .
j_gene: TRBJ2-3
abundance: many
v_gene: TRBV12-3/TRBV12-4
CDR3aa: CASSLIGQGDTQYF
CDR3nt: TGTGCCAGCAGTTTAATAGGACAAGGAGATACGCAGTATTTT

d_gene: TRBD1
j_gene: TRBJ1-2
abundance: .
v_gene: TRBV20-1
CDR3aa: CSARLEQGAGYGYTF
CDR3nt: TGCAGTGCTAGACTGGAACAGGGGGCAGGCTATGGCTACACCTTC

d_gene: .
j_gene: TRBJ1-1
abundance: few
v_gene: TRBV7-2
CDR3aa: CASTLNGGLLMNTEAFF
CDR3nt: TGTGCCAGCACCCTTAACGGCGGGCTCCTCATGAACACTGAAGCTTTCTTT

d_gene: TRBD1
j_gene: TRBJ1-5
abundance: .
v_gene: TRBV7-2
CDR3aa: CASSLGGGRGNQPQHF
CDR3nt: TGTGCCAGCAGCTTAGGAGGGGGCAGGGGCAATCAGCCCCAGCATTTT

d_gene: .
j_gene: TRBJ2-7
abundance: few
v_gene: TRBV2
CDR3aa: CASTPETNEQYF
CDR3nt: TGTGCCAGCACCCCAGAGACGAACGAGCAGTACTTC

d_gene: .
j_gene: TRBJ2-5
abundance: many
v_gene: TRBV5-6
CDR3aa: CASSLNRAETQYF
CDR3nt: TGTGCCAGCAGCTTGAACAGGGCAGAGACCCAGTACTTC

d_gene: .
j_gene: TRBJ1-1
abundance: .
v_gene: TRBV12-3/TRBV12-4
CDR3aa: CASSLEVYTEAFF
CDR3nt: TGTGCCAGCAGTTTAGAGGTGTACACTGAAGCTTTCTTT

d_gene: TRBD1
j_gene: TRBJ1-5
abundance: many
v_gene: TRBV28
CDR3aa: CASQMAVLTGLSNQPQHF
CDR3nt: TGTGCCAGCCAAATGGCAGTACTGACAGGGCTCTCTAATCAGCCCCAGCATTTT

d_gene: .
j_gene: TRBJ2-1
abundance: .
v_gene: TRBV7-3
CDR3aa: CASSLGSNKNEQFF
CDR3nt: TGTGCCAGCAGCTTAGGCAGTAACAAGAATGAGCAGTTCTTC

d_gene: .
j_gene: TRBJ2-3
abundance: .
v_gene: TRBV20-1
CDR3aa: CSASTPRSSTDTQYF
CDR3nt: TGCAGTGCTAGTACCCCCCGCAGCTCCACAGATACGCAGTATTTT

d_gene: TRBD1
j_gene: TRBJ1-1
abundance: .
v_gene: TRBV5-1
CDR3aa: CASSLEQTGTTEAFF
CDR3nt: TGCGCCAGCAGCTTGGAACAGACAGGGACCACTGAAGCTTTCTTT

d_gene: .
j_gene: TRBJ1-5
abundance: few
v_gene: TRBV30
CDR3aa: CAWSVGGGGNQPQHF
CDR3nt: TGTGCCTGGAGTGTCGGAGGCGGGGGCAATCAGCCCCAGCATTTT

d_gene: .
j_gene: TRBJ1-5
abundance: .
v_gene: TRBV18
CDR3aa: CASSPVSGQGEIPQHF
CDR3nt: TGTGCCAGCTCACCGGTCTCCGGGCAGGGCGAGATACCCCAGCATTTT

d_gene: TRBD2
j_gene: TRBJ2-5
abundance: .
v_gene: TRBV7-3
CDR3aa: CASSPRGGREETQYF
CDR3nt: TGTGCCAGCAGCCCGCGGGGGGGCAGAGAAGAGACCCAGTACTTC

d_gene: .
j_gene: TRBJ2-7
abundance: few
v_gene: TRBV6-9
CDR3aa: CASSHRRGGAALSYEQYF
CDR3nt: TGTGCCAGCAGCCATCGAAGAGGAGGGGCGGCCCTATCCTACGAGCAGTACTTC

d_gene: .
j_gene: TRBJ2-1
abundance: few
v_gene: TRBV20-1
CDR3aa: CSARETGKVNNEQFF
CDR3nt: TGCAGTGCTAGAGAAACAGGGAAGGTGAACAATGAGCAGTTCTTC

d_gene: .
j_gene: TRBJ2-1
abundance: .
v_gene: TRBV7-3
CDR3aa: CASSALGTIEQFF
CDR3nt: TGTGCCAGCAGCGCGCTTGGGACCATTGAGCAGTTCTTC

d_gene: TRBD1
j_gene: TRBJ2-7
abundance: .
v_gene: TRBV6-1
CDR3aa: CAITQGTGTREQYF
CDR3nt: TGTGCCATCACCCAAGGGACAGGGACGCGCGAGCAGTACTTC

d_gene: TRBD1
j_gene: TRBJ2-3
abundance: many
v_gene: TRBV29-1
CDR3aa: CSVVGQGSTDTQYF
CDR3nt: TGCAGCGTGGTCGGACAGGGGAGCACAGATACGCAGTATTTT

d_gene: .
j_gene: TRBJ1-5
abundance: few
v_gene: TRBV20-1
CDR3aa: CSARGPEGAQPQHF
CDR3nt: TGCAGTGCTAGGGGTCCAGAAGGTGCTCAGCCCCAGCATTTT

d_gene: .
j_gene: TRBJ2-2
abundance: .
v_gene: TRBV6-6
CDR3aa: CASSSTGSAGELFF
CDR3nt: TGTGCCAGCAGTTCTACGGGGTCTGCCGGGGAGCTGTTTTTT

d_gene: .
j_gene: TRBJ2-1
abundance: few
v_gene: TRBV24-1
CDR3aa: CASGDGGAYNEQFF
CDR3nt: TGTGCCTCGGGGGACGGGGGCGCTTACAATGAGCAGTTCTTC

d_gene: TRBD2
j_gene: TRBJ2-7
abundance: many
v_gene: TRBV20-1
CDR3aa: CSARVAGEFEQYF
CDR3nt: TGCAGTGCTAGAGTTGCGGGAGAGTTCGAGCAGTACTTC

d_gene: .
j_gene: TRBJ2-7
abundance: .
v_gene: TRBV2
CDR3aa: CASRPTEDSYEQYF
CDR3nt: TGTGCCAGCAGGCCCACAGAGGACTCCTACGAGCAGTACTTC

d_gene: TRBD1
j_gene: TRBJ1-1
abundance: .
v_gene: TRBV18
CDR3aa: CASSPRTGTGNTEAFF
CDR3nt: TGTGCCAGCTCACCTCGAACCGGGACAGGGAACACTGAAGCTTTCTTT

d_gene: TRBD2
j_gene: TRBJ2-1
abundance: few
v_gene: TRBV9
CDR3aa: CASSVRLAGDDEQFF
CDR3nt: TGTGCCAGCAGCGTGAGACTAGCGGGAGACGATGAGCAGTTCTTC

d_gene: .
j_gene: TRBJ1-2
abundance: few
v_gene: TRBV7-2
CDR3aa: CASSSYGDGYGYTF
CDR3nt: TGTGCCAGCAGCTCCTACGGGGATGGCTATGGCTACACCTTC

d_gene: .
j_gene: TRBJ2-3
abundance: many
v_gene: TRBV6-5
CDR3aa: CASSSPSTDTQYF
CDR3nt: TGTGCCAGCAGTTCCCCTAGCACAGATACGCAGTATTTT

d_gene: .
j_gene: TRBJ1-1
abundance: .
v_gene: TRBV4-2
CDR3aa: CASSQDMAVMNTEAFF
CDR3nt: TGTGCCAGCAGCCAAGATATGGCGGTAATGAACACTGAAGCTTTCTTT

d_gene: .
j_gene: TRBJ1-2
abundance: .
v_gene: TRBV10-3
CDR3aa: CAISESPGSYGYTF
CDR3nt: TGTGCCATCAGTGAGTCACCAGGGAGCTATGGCTACACCTTC